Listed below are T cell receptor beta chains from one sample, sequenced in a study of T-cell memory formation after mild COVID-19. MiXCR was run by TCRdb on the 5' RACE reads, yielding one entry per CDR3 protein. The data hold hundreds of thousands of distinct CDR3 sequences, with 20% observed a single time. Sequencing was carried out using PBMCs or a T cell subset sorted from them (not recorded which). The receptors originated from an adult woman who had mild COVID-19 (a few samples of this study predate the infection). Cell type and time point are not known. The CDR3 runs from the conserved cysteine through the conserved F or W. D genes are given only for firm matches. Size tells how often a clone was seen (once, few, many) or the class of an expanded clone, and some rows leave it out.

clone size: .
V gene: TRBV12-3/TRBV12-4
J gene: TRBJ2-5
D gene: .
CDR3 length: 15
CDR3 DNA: TGTGCCAGCAGTTTAGACAGGGTAAACGTGGAGACCCAGTACTTC
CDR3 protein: CASSLDRVNVETQYF

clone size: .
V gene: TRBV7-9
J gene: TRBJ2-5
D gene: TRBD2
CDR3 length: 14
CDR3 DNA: TGTGCCAGCAGCCAGCTAGCGGGACAAGAGACCCAGTACTTC
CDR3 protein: CASSQLAGQETQYF

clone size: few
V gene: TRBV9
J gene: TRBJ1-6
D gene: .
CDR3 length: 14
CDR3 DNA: TGTGCCAGCAGCGTAGAACTCTATAATTCACCCCTCCACTTT
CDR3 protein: CASSVELYNSPLHF

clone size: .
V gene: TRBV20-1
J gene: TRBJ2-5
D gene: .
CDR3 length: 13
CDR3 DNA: TGCAGTTCTCTTGACAGGACCCAAGAGACCCAGTACTTC
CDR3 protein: CSSLDRTQETQYF

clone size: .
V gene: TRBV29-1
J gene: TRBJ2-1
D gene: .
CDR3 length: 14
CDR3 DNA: TGCAGCGTTGTCGCCATGCCTGGGGGGAATGAGCAGTTCTTC
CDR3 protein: CSVVAMPGGNEQFF

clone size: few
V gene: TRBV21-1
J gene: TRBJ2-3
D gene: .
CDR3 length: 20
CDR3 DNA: TGTGCCAGCAGCAGCTTGGCTACCAGGCACACAAAACTACGCACAGATACGCAGTATTTT
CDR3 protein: CASSSLATRHTKLRTDTQYF

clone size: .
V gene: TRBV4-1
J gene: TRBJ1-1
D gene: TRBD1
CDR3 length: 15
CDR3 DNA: TGCGCCAGCAGCCAGGGGGACAGGTTTGGGGCTGAAGCTTTCTTT
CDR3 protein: CASSQGDRFGAEAFF

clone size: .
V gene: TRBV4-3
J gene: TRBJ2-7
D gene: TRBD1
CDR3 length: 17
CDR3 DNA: TGCGCCAGCAGCCAAGATCGATTCGGACAGGGGGGATGTGAGCAGTACTTC
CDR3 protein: CASSQDRFGQGGCEQYF

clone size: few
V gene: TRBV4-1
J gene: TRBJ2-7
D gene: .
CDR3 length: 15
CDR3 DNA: TGCGCCAGCAGCCAAGACGACGAGGGGTTTTACGAGCAGTACTTC
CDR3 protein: CASSQDDEGFYEQYF

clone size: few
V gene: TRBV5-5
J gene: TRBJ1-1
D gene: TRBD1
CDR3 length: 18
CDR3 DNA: TGTGCCAGCAGCACGGACAGGGGAATCGTGACTTTGAACACTGAAGCTTTCTTT
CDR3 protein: CASSTDRGIVTLNTEAFF

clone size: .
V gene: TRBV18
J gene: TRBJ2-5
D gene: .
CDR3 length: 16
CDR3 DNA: TGTGCCAGCTCATCTGTCGGGCTCGGTGGGCAAGAGACCCAGTACTTC
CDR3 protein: CASSSVGLGGQETQYF

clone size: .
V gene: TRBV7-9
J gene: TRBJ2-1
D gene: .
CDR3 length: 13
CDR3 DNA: TGTGCCAGCAGCGCCCCACTAGTCAATGAGCAGTTCTTC
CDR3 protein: CASSAPLVNEQFF

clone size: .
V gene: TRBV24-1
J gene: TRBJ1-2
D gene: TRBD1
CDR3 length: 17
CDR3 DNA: TGTGCCACCAGTGACTCCCGGGACAGGGCTACGCCCGATGGCTACACCTTC
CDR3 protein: CATSDSRDRATPDGYTF

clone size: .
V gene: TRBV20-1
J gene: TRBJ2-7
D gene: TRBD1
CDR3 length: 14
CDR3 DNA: TGCAGTGCCAGGTCTACAGGGGGCCCCCCTTGGCAGTACTTC
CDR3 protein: CSARSTGGPPWQYF

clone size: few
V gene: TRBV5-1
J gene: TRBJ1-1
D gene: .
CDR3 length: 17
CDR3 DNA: TGCGCCAGCAGCTTGGCTGGAGGGACCGTCGTGAACACTGAAGCTTTCTTT
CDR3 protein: CASSLAGGTVVNTEAFF

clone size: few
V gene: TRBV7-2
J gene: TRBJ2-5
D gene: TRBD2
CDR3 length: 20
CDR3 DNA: TGTGCCAGCAGCTTAGGGGTTGTGGGGACTAGCGGGAGCGCAGAAGAGACCCAGTACTTC
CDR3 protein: CASSLGVVGTSGSAEETQYF

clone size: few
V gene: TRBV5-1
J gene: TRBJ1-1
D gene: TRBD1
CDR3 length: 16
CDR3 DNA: TGCGCCAGCAGCTGGGGGACAGGGGATTGGGGCACTGAAGCTTTCTTT
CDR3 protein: CASSWGTGDWGTEAFF

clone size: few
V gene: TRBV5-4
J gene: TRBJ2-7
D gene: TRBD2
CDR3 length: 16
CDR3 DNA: TGTGCCAGCAGCTCCGGACTAGCGGGGGGCTACTACGAGCAGTACTTC
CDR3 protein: CASSSGLAGGYYEQYF

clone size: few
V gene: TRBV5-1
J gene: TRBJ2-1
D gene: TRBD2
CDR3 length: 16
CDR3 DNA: TGCGCCAGCAGCTTTTCCAGCGGGGATTACTACAATGAGCAGTTCTTC
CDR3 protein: CASSFSSGDYYNEQFF

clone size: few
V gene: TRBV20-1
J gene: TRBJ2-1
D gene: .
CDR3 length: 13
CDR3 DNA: TGCAGTGCTAGAGATTCCAGTAGGGATGAGCAGTTCTTC
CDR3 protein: CSARDSSRDEQFF

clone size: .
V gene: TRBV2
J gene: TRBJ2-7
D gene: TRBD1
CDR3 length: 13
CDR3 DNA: TGTGCCAGCAGGAAGAACAGGGGCTACGAGCAGTACTTC
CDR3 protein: CASRKNRGYEQYF

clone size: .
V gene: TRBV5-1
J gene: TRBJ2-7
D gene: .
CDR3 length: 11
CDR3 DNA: TGCGCCAGCAGCGGCGGTTCCGAGCAGTACTTC
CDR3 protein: CASSGGSEQYF

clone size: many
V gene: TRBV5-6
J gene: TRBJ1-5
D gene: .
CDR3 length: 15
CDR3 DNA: TGTGCCAGCAGCTTGTGGCACATGGACAATCAGCCCCAGCATTTT
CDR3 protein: CASSLWHMDNQPQHF

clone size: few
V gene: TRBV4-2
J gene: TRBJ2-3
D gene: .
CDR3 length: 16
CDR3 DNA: TGTGCCAGCAGCCCAGATACCCTGGTAGTCAAAGATACGCAGTATTTT
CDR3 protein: CASSPDTLVVKDTQYF

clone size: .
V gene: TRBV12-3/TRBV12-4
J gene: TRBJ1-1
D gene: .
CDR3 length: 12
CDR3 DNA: TGTGCCAGCAGAACAGGCTCCCGGGAGGCTTTCTTT
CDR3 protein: CASRTGSREAFF

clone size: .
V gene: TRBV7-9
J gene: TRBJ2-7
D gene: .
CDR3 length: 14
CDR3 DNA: TGTGCCAGCAGCTTGCTGGGGGGGCATATCGAGCAGTACTTC
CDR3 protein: CASSLLGGHIEQYF

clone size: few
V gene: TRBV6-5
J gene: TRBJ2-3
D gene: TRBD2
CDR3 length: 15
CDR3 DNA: TGTGCCAGCAGCATTCGTAGCGGGAGCACAGATACGCAGTATTTT
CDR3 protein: CASSIRSGSTDTQYF

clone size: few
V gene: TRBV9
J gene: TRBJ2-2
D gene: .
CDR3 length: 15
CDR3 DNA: TGTGCCAGCAGCGTATACGCAGGGCCCACCGGGGAGCTGTTTTTT
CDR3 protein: CASSVYAGPTGELFF

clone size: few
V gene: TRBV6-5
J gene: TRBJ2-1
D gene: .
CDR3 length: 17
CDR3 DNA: TGTGCCAGCAGTCTCACCGAACCCGCTTTTTTTGAGATTCGGCAGTTCTTC
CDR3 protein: CASSLTEPAFFEIRQFF

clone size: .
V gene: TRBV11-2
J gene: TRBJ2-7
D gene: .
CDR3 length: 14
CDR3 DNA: TGTGCCAGCAGCTTACCCTGGGCCTCCTACGAGCAGTACTTC
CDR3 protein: CASSLPWASYEQYF

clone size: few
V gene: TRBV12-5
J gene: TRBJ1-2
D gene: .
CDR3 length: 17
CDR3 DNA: TGTGCTAGTGGTTTGGCTCCTCCGGAGGGGTGGTCCTATGGCTACACCTTC
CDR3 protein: CASGLAPPEGWSYGYTF

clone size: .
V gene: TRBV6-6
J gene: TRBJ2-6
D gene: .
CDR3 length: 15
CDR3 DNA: TGTGCCAGCAGGCGACAGGACTCTGGGGCCAACGTCCTGACTTTC
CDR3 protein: CASRRQDSGANVLTF

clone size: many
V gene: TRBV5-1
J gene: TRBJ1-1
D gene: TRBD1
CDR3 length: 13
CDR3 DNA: TGCGCCAGCAGCCTGGGACAGTACACTGAAGCTTTCTTT
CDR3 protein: CASSLGQYTEAFF

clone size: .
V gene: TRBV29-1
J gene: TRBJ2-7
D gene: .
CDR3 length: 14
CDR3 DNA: TGCAGCGTTTGGCCCGCCGGCCCGTCCTACGAGCAGTACTTC
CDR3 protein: CSVWPAGPSYEQYF

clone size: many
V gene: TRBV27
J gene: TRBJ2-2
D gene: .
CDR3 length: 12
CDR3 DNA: TGTGCCAGCAGTCACTTCACCGGGGAGCTGTTTTTT
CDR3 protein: CASSHFTGELFF

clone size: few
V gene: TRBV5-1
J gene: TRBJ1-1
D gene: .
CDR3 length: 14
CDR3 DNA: TGCGCCAGCAGCTTGGGGCAGGGTTGGACTGAAGCTTTCTTT
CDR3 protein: CASSLGQGWTEAFF

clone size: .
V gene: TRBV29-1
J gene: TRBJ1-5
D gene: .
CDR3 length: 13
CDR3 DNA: TGCAGCGTTGATGCAGGGTGGAATCAGCCCCAGCATTTT
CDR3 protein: CSVDAGWNQPQHF

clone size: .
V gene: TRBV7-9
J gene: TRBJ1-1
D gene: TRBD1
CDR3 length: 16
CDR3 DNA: TGTGCCAGCAGCCCCGGGACAGCCTTCATGAACACTGAAGCTTTCTTT
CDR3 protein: CASSPGTAFMNTEAFF

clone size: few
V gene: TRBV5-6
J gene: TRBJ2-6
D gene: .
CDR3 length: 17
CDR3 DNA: TGTGCCAGCAGCAAAACAGGACGGATCTCTGGGGCCAACGTCCTGACTTTC
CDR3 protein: CASSKTGRISGANVLTF

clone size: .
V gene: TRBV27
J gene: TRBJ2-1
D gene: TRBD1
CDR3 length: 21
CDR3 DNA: TGTGCCAGCAGAACCGACCGCCGGGACAGGTCCACATATAGCTCCTACAATGAGCAGTTCTTC
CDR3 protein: CASRTDRRDRSTYSSYNEQFF

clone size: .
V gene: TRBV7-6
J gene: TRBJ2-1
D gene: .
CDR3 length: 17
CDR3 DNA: TGTGCCAGCAGCTTAGTACTAGCTGTGGTCGGTGACAATGAGCAGTTCTTC
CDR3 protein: CASSLVLAVVGDNEQFF